The 32 T cell receptor beta chains in this list originate from one sample, sequenced in a study of blood T cells in healthy people across ages. The second PCR ran roughly 6 to 11 cycles with a sample-barcoded 5' primer and J-beta primers. Each CDR3 protein is one row after TCRdb ran MiXCR on the 5' RACE reads. The sample includes 800,000 to 900,000 distinct CDR3 sequences, around two thirds of them seen just once. The sequencing sample was made of blood. The receptors were gathered from a man aged 25 to 45 in good health.

The V call is TRBV12-3 or TRBV12-4, the J call TRBJ1-4; D is unclear. The V end was cut by 4 bases, the J end by 3 bases, with 9 bases between. There are 14 residues in the CDR3. The CDR3 loop is CASSSWGSNEKLFF. CDR3 nucleotides: TGTGCCAGCAGTTCTTGGGGTTCTAATGAAAAACTGTTTTTT.

This clonotype was seen once. The chain uses TRBV29-1 and TRBJ2-1; D is possibly TRBD1 (6 bases). Trimming took 4 bases from V and 9 from J, leaving 10 bases between them. CDR3 length equals 11 residues. In germline, CDR1 is SQVTM, CDR2 ANQGSEA. The CDR3 DNA sequence: TGCAGCGTTGCACAGGGCAGTGAGCAGTTCTTC. Its translation: CSVAQGSEQFF.

This sequence joins TRBV4-3 and TRBJ2-1, with 9 bases that match TRBD2. The CDR3 contains 18 residues. Germline loops: CDR1 LGHNA, CDR2 YSLEER. Trimming took 0 bases from V and 4 from J; bases not matched to a gene: 10. The CDR3, as DNA: TGCGCCAGCAGCCAAGATGCGATCGGCGGGGGGGCATACAATGAGCAGTTCTTC. Residues: CASSQDAIGGGAYNEQFF.

The CDR3 here is CASSAELPDTQYF. For the CDR3, the DNA is TGTGCCAGCAGCGCCGAACTGCCAGATACGCAGTATTTT. V gene TRBV6-4 combines with J gene TRBJ2-3; D is unclear. The CDR3 runs to 13 residues. The germline V gene has CDR1 MRHNA and CDR2 SNTAGT. The V and J ends lost 6 bases and 4 bases respectively, with 11 bases between them.

As regards this clonotype: This may stem from a read error, because a much larger clone lies one nucleotide away. J is TRBJ2-3 and V is TRBV12-3 or TRBV12-4; D may be TRBD1 or TRBD2 (5 bases each). Between the trimmed V and J ends, which lost 1 base and 8 bases, there was a span of 13 bases. The CDR3 is made up of 14 amino acids. The CDR3 nucleotides read TGTGCCAGCAGTTTAGGGGACCCAGTGGGTACGCAGTATTTT. Translating gives CASSLGDPVGTQYF.

J is TRBJ2-5 and V is TRBV7-2; the match to TRBD2 covers 14 bases. J lost 5 bases, V lost 5 bases, and 7 bases had no gene match. The CDR3 runs to 16 residues. Germline CDR1 is SGHTA and CDR2 is FQGNSA. The CDR3, as DNA: TGTGCCAGCAGCGAGGGACTAGCGGGGGAGTGGGAGACCCAGTACTTC. Translating gives CASSEGLAGEWETQYF.

This clonotype was seen only a few times. V and J are TRBV5-1 and TRBJ1-1; TRBD1 is a possible D gene (5 bases). The CDR3 contains 14 residues. V lost 4 bases, J lost 2 bases, and 12 bases lay in between. The germline CDR1 and CDR2 sequences are SGHRS and YFSETQ. The CDR3 sequence is CASSPGRGNTEAFF. CDR3 nucleotide sequence: TGCGCCAGCAGCCCAGGGCGGGGAAACACTGAAGCTTTCTTT.

The rearrangement links TRBV28 to TRBJ2-7; 10 bases line up with TRBD1. This CDR3 is built from 14 residues. Trimming at V came to 7 bases and at J to 1 base, leaving 4 bases not matched to a gene. Germline V gene lookup returns CDR1 MDHEN and CDR2 SYDVKM. The CDR3 DNA sequence: TGTGCCAGCACTCGGACAGGGGGATCCTACGAGCAGTACTTC. Translated, it gives CASTRTGGSYEQYF.

This clonotype was observed a few times. This chain uses TRBV20-1 with TRBJ2-7; possible D gene TRBD1, 6 bases. Germline values: CDR1 DFQATT, CDR2 SNEGSKA (reference sequence). The CDR3 has 14 residues. V dropped 0 bases and J dropped 1 base, with 10 bases sitting between them. For the CDR3, the DNA is TGCAGTGCTAGAGATATAGGACAGTCCTACGAGCAGTACTTC. Its translation is CSARDIGQSYEQYF.

The chain links TRBV5-1 to TRBJ1-5, with 7 bases fitting TRBD1. The ends lost 2 bases at V and 2 bases at J; junction bases unmatched: 4. Germline CDR1 and CDR2: SGHRS and YFSETQ. The CDR3 spans 15 residues. CDR3 in amino acids: CASSFEGAGNQPQHF. In DNA form, the CDR3 reads TGCGCCAGCAGCTTTGAGGGGGCCGGCAATCAGCCCCAGCATTTT. The full variable domain, with the rest looked up from reference TRBV5-1 and TRBJ1-5, is KAGVTQTPRYLIKTRGQQVTLSCSPISGHRSVSWYQQTPGQGLQFLFEYFSETQRNKGNFPGRFSGRQFSNSRSEMNVSTLELGDSALYLCASSFEGAGNQPQHFGDGTRLSIL.

This clonotype was detected a few times. This chain connects TRBV2 to TRBJ2-1; D not resolved. Deletions cut 6 bases from V and 3 bases from J, with 12 bases between. The CDR3 covers 14 residues. CDR1 is SNHLY and CDR2 is FYNNEI in the germline V gene. CDR3 protein: CASSIDLFYNEQFF. In DNA, the CDR3 is TGTGCCAGCAGCATCGACTTATTCTACAATGAGCAGTTCTTC.

The genes are TRBV4-2 and TRBJ1-1; no reliable D call. The CDR3 is made up of 15 amino acids. CDR1 and CDR2 from the germline V gene are LGHNA and YNFKEQ. The ends were cut back, 2 bases at V and 1 base at J, with 11 bases in the middle. For the CDR3, the DNA is TGTGCCAGCAGCCAAAGTACACAATGGAACACTGAAGCTTTCTTT. It translates to CASSQSTQWNTEAFF.

This clonotype was found a few times. The V gene is TRBV3-1, the J gene TRBJ2-7; 7 bases line up with TRBD1. This CDR3 spans 16 amino acids. J lost 1 base, V lost 5 bases, and 11 bases had no gene match. Germline V gene sequence: CDR1 LGHDT, CDR2 YNNKEL (reference sequence). The CDR3 DNA reads as TGTGCCAGCAGCATGAGGACAGGCAGTTTATCCTACGAGCAGTACTTC. Its translation: CASSMRTGSLSYEQYF.

This chain joins TRBV29-1 and TRBJ1-2; possible D gene TRBD1, 5 bases. Trimming removed 0 bases from V and 6 bases from J, with 11 bases in between. Germline lookup yields CDR1 SQVTM and CDR2 ANQGSEA. The CDR3 length is 13 residues. The CDR3 spells CSVEEGVKDGYTF. For the CDR3, the DNA is TGCAGCGTTGAAGAGGGGGTGAAGGATGGCTACACCTTC.

The genes are TRBV20-1 and TRBJ2-2, with TRBD1 as a possible D gene (5 bases). The CDR3 has 15 amino acids. Per germline, CDR1 DFQATT and CDR2 SNEGSKA (reference sequence). V was shortened by 6 bases and J by 0 bases, with 14 bases between the two germline ends. The CDR3 protein is CSAEEPDTNTGELFF. CDR3 in DNA: TGCAGTGCGGAAGAACCGGACACGAACACCGGGGAGCTGTTTTTT.

This clonotype has more than one count but fewer than ten. The CDR3 DNA is TGCGCCAGCAGCTTGGCCCAGGGGGGCGGCCTTAGCGAGCAGTACTTC. Its translation: CASSLAQGGGLSEQYF. V and J are TRBV5-1 and TRBJ2-7, with TRBD1 as a possible D gene (7 bases). Germline loops: CDR1 SGHRS, CDR2 YFSETQ. V was cut by 0 bases and J by 6 bases, with 19 bases left in between. There are 16 residues in the CDR3. Full variable domain (rest looked up from reference TRBV5-1 and TRBJ2-7): KAGVTQTPRYLIKTRGQQVTLSCSPISGHRSVSWYQQTPGQGLQFLFEYFSETQRNKGNFPGRFSGRQFSNSRSEMNVSTLELGDSALYLCASSLAQGGGLSEQYFGPGTRLTVT.

In DNA, the CDR3 is TGCGCCAGCAGCCCGTCAACACAAGAGACCCAGTACTTC. Translated, it gives CASSPSTQETQYF. J is TRBJ2-5 and V is TRBV5-1; D not certain. The CDR3 has 13 amino acids. Germline V gene lookup returns CDR1 SGHRS and CDR2 YFSETQ. V was shortened by 4 bases and J by 2 bases, with 9 bases between the two germline ends.

This chain connects TRBV6-5 to TRBJ2-7, with D uncertain. Germline CDR1 reads MNHEY; CDR2 reads SVGAGI. The ends were cut back, 0 bases at V and 7 bases at J, with 22 bases in the middle. This CDR3 is 17 amino acids long. The CDR3 reads CASSYSSTPTTRNEQYF. CDR3 DNA sequence: TGTGCCAGCAGTTACTCGAGTACCCCAACGACTCGCAATGAGCAGTACTTC.

Worth noting for this clonotype: The junction departs from the called germline gene at one end, perhaps through a read error. The chain couples TRBV20-1 to TRBJ2-5, with a tentative D call TRBD2 (6 bases). The CDR3 sequence is 15 residues long. CDR1 is DFQATT and CDR2 is SNEGSKA in the germline V gene (reference sequence). The CDR3 protein is CSAPREGTWSYKQNF. The CDR3 nucleotides read TGCAGTGCCCCTAGAGAGGGGACTTGGTCCTACAAGCAGAACTTC.

The rearrangement links TRBV28 to TRBJ1-6; tentative D call: TRBD1 (6 bases). CDR3 length: 17 amino acids. V lost 5 bases to trimming and J lost 4 bases, with 18 bases between them. Per the germline V gene, CDR1 is MDHEN and CDR2 is SYDVKM. The CDR3 sequence is CASSPRTAYGYNSPLHF. The CDR3 nucleotides read TGTGCCAGCAGTCCGAGGACAGCATACGGGTATAATTCACCCCTCCACTTT.

The chain has TRBV9 and TRBJ2-5; no reliable D call. CDR1 is SGDLS and CDR2 is YYNGEE in the germline V gene. V was pared by 0 bases and J by 2 bases, with 14 bases between. The CDR3 has 16 amino acids. CDR3 amino acids: CASSVGLQAEQETQYF. The CDR3 DNA is TGTGCCAGCAGCGTAGGTCTCCAGGCCGAGCAAGAGACCCAGTACTTC.

V gene TRBV2 combines with J gene TRBJ1-5, with D unclear. Trimming removed 1 base from V and 9 bases from J, with 4 bases in between. There are 11 residues in the CDR3. Germline CDR1 SNHLY, CDR2 FYNNEI. CDR3: CASSEGTPQHF. CDR3 DNA: TGTGCCAGCAGTGAAGGCACGCCCCAGCATTTT. The entire variable domain, with the rest obtained from reference TRBV2 and TRBJ1-5, is as follows: EPEVTQTPSHQVTQMGQEVILRCVPISNHLYFYWYRQILGQKVEFLVSFYNNEISEKSEIFDDQFSVERPDGSNFTLKIRSTKLEDSAMYFCASSEGTPQHFGDGTRLSIL.

The chain is built from TRBV12-5 and TRBJ2-4; D remains unclear. The J call may be in error: the DNA end matches TRBJ2-5 better. Per germline, CDR1 LGHNT and CDR2 FRNRAP. The CDR3 contains 13 residues. Written as DNA, the CDR3 is TGTGCTAGTGCCCCAAGGTTACAAGAGACCCAGTACTTC. Protein product: CASAPRLQETQYF.

In its sample, this clonotype was seen once. This rearrangement joins TRBV28 to TRBJ2-3; the match to TRBD2 covers 10 bases. Germline-derived CDR1 and CDR2 are MDHEN and SYDVKM. This CDR3 is built from 16 residues. V shed 6 bases, J shed 0 bases, and the junction held 6 bases outside the gene matches. CDR3 coding DNA: TGTGCCAGCAGGCATCCTAGCGGGGGAAGCACAGATACGCAGTATTTT. Protein: CASRHPSGGSTDTQYF.

There are a few counts of this clonotype. V and J are TRBV27 and TRBJ2-1; tentative D call: TRBD2 (5 bases). CDR3 size: 14 residues. V dropped 5 bases and J dropped 6 bases, with 14 bases sitting between them. Germline CDR1 and CDR2: MNHEY and SMNVEV (reference sequence). The CDR3 nucleotides read TGTGCCAGCAGTATTTCCGTCGAGGGCAATGAGCAGTTCTTC. It translates to CASSISVEGNEQFF.

The chain joins TRBV27 to TRBJ2-1, with 10 bases that match TRBD2. The V segment lost 2 bases and the J segment 3 bases; nucleotides outside the gene matches: 13. Germline CDR1 MNHEY, CDR2 SMNVEV (reference sequence). There are 19 residues in the CDR3. The CDR3 here is CASSLMSSGGAFFYNEQFF. As DNA, the CDR3 is TGTGCCAGCAGTTTAATGTCCAGCGGGGGGGCCTTCTTCTACAATGAGCAGTTCTTC.

J is TRBJ2-1 and V is TRBV6-4, with TRBD1 identical over 7 bases. Germline lookup yields CDR1 MRHNA and CDR2 SNTAGT. V dropped 4 bases and J dropped 10; count of bases not matched to a gene: 16. The length of the CDR3 is 16 residues. The CDR3 loop reads CASSARNDRVLWEQFF. CDR3 sequence (DNA): TGTGCCAGCAGTGCACGCAACGACAGGGTGCTATGGGAGCAGTTCTTC.

This clonotype was detected only a few times. In DNA, the CDR3 is TGTGCCAGCAGTTTAGTGGGACAGGGGGACGAGCAGTACTTC. Protein: CASSLVGQGDEQYF. The chain links TRBV12-3 or TRBV12-4 to TRBJ2-7, with TRBD1 matching over 11 bases. The J segment lost 5 bases and the V segment lost 1 base, leaving 1 base of the junction unmatched. The length of the CDR3 is 14 residues.

The chain couples TRBV4-2 to TRBJ1-3; D gene unclear. The CDR3 spans 16 residues. Trimming shortened V by 0 bases and J by 0 bases, and 9 bases separated the two germline ends. Per the germline V gene, CDR1 is LGHNA and CDR2 is YNFKEQ. The CDR3 nucleotides read TGTGCCAGCAGCCAAGATCAAAGTAACTCTGGAAACACCATATATTTT. Amino acids: CASSQDQSNSGNTIYF.

The chain uses TRBV5-1 and TRBJ2-1, with 10 bases lining up with TRBD2. CDR3 length equals 18 residues. The V and J ends lost 6 bases and 0 bases, in that order; junction bases with no gene match: 12. CDR1 is SGHRS, CDR2 YFSETQ, per germline. The CDR3 loop reads CASTTLAGGLSSYNEQFF. The CDR3 DNA reads as TGCGCCAGCACGACTTTAGCGGGGGGCCTGAGCTCCTACAATGAGCAGTTCTTC.

This chain connects TRBV2 to TRBJ1-5; tentatively, D is TRBD1 (6 bases). Germline values: CDR1 SNHLY, CDR2 FYNNEI. Deletions cut 6 bases from V and 7 bases from J, with 22 bases between. The CDR3 sequence is 16 residues long. In nucleotides, the CDR3 is TGTGCCAGCAGGGAGGATAGAGGGGGTTCGGAACAGCCCCAGCATTTT. This gives the protein CASREDRGGSEQPQHF.

This clonotype came up a few times. The chain carries TRBV15 and TRBJ2-4, with TRBD2 identical over 11 bases. CDR1 and CDR2 (germline): LNHNV, YYDKDF (reference sequence). The CDR3 runs 16 residues. Trimming at V came to 2 bases and at J to 6 bases, leaving 6 bases not matched to a gene. In DNA, the CDR3 is TGTGCCACCAGCAGACTAGCGGGGGGACCTGGAAACATTCAGTACTTC. Translating gives CATSRLAGGPGNIQYF.